Below, 14 T cell receptor beta chains from the same sample are listed, as sequenced in a study of blood T cell repertoires in COVID-19. Clones were read by immunoSEQ multiplex PCR, and TCRdb kept only the in-frame ones, dropping some. The sample holds about 110,000 clones, over 80% seen once. Sequencing was carried out using peripheral blood. These receptors came from an older woman with acute or convalescent COVID-19.

The chain is built from TRBV28 and TRBJ2-5; a possible D gene is TRBD1 (5 bases). CDR1 and CDR2 from the germline V gene are MDHEN and SYDVKM. This CDR3 has 12 amino acids. The V end lost 6 bases, the J end lost 2 bases, and 7 bases lay between the germline ends. CDR3 region: CASSREQETQYF. The CDR3 DNA reads TGTGCCAGCAGCAGGGAACAAGAGACCCAGTACTTC.

CDR3 coding DNA: TGTGCCAGTATGGCGAACAGGGGGCCGGTTTGGGCGAACACTGAAGCTTTCTTT. Encoded protein: CASMANRGPVWANTEAFF. The chain uses TRBV19 and TRBJ1-1; 9 nucleotides align to TRBD1. CDR3 length equals 18 residues. V dropped 7 bases and J dropped 1; count of bases not matched to a gene: 16. From germline, CDR1 is LNHDA and CDR2 SQIVND (reference sequence).

The rearrangement joins TRBV28 to TRBJ2-7, with a tentative D call TRBD1 (5 bases). V dropped 10 bases and J dropped 0 bases, with 13 bases sitting between them. Germline V gene lookup returns CDR1 MDHEN and CDR2 SYDVKM. This CDR3 has 13 amino acids. CDR3 bases: TGTGCCACACACTTAGGGGCCTCCTACGAGCAGTACTTC. Amino acid sequence: CATHLGASYEQYF.

The chain is built from TRBV27 and TRBJ2-1, with D possibly TRBD1 on 7 matching bases. CDR3 size: 14 residues. Germline V gene data show CDR1 as MNHEY and CDR2 as SMNVEV (reference sequence). The V and J ends lost 9 bases and 1 base respectively, with 13 bases between them. CDR3 residues: CASHQGGSYNEQFF. In DNA, the CDR3 is TGTGCCAGTCATCAGGGGGGTTCCTACAATGAGCAGTTCTTC.

The sample holds one count of this clone. The V and J genes are TRBV7-2 and TRBJ2-3, with TRBD1 matching 10 bases. CDR3 size: 15 residues. The V gene's germline CDR1 is SGHTA and CDR2 FQGNSA. Trimming cost V 3 bases and J 6 bases; bases outside gene matches: 6. The CDR3 coding sequence is TGTGCCAGCAGCTTGTCGGGACAGGGGCTGGATACGCAGTATTTT. This encodes CASSLSGQGLDTQYF.

The V and J genes are TRBV7-8 and TRBJ1-2; weak D call: TRBD1 (5 bases). Germline V gene lookup returns CDR1 SGHVS and CDR2 FQNEAQ. The CDR3 has 12 amino acids. Trimming removed 5 bases at V and 5 bases at J, with 9 bases between. CDR3 DNA: TGTGCCAGCAGCCTTGACAGTTATGGCTACACCTTC. This sequence encodes CASSLDSYGYTF.

The chain combines TRBV18 with TRBJ2-3; D uncertain. There are 16 residues in the CDR3. The germline V gene encodes CDR1 KGHSH and CDR2 LQKENI. V lost 2 bases and J 2 bases, leaving 14 bases between the germline ends. CDR3 sequence (DNA): TGTGCCAGCTCACCAGAAGTGGTACAGTCCACAGATACGCAGTATTTT. Translated, it gives CASSPEVVQSTDTQYF.

This clone was observed once. The chain uses TRBV5-1 and TRBJ1-1, with D perhaps matching TRBD1 (5 bases). V lost 4 bases and J 0 bases, leaving 13 bases between the germline ends. The CDR3 loop spans 15 amino acids. Germline V gene data show CDR1 as SGHRS and CDR2 as YFSETQ. As DNA, the CDR3 is TGCGCCAGCAGCATCAGGGTGGGGATGAACACTGAAGCTTTCTTT. Amino acid sequence: CASSIRVGMNTEAFF.

The rearrangement joins TRBV5-4 to TRBJ2-7, with 7 nucleotides matching TRBD2. CDR1 is SGHNT and CDR2 is YYREEE in the germline V gene (reference sequence). The CDR3 is 18 residues long. V was clipped by 4 bases and J by 4 bases; unmatched bases: 20. CDR3 nucleotides: TGTGCCAGCAGCCGCACGTCAATAACGGGAGGCCCCGTTTACGAGCAGTACTTC. Its translation: CASSRTSITGGPVYEQYF.

CDR3 amino acids: CASSSSSGRPQYF. CDR3 bases: TGTGCCAGCAGCTCCTCTAGCGGGAGGCCCCAGTACTTC. The rearrangement uses TRBV9 and TRBJ2-4, with TRBD2 matching over 11 bases. J was trimmed by 13 bases and V by 4 bases; bases with no gene match: 7. Germline loops: CDR1 SGDLS, CDR2 YYNGEE. The CDR3 covers 13 residues.

The genes are TRBV14 and TRBJ2-1; 7 bases line up with TRBD2. The ends lost 3 bases at V and 3 bases at J; junction bases unmatched: 11. This CDR3 has 17 amino acids. Germline CDR1 SGHDN, CDR2 FVKESK. CDR3 DNA: TGTGCCAGCAGCCACCGCATGCTTGAGCGGGGCTACAATGAGCAGTTCTTC. Protein: CASSHRMLERGYNEQFF.

The chain links TRBV5-1 to TRBJ1-5; D not resolved. The length of the CDR3 is 14 residues. CDR1 SGHRS and CDR2 YFSETQ come from the germline V gene. The germline V and J ends were trimmed by 5 bases and 6 bases, with 15 bases remaining between them. The CDR3 sequence is CASSLTPSGQPQHF. The CDR3 DNA is TGCGCCAGCAGTTTGACCCCAAGCGGTCAGCCCCAGCATTTT. Full variable domain (remainder filled in from reference TRBV5-1 and TRBJ1-5): KAGVTQTPRYLIKTRGQQVTLSCSPISGHRSVSWYQQTPGQGLQFLFEYFSETQRNKGNFPGRFSGRQFSNSRSEMNVSTLELGDSALYLCASSLTPSGQPQHFGDGTRLSIL.

In this sample, this clone turned up once. This chain links TRBV7-2 with TRBJ2-3; maybe TRBD2 (5 bases). V lost 3 bases, J lost 4 bases, and 17 bases lay in between. Germline V gene lookup returns CDR1 SGHTA and CDR2 FQGNSA. CDR3 size: 16 residues. The CDR3 nucleotides read TGTGCCAGCAGCTTCCAGAGGGCCTTCTACTCAGATACGCAGTATTTT. As protein: CASSFQRAFYSDTQYF.

This clone has only a few counts. The chain combines TRBV6-2 or TRBV6-3 with TRBJ1-1, with D possibly matching TRBD1 (6 bases). This CDR3 is 17 amino acids long. Germline CDR1 reads MNHEY; CDR2 reads SVGEGT. The germline V and J ends were trimmed by 2 bases and 0 bases, with 16 bases remaining between them. DNA of the CDR3: TGTGCCAGCAGTTACACAGCCGGACAGCGCATGAACACTGAAGCTTTCTTT. Translating gives CASSYTAGQRMNTEAFF.